This T cell receptor (beta chain) was documented in a study of CD4 and CD8 cells across lung adenocarcinoma regions. The CDR3 is made up of 10 amino acids. V was shortened by 8 bases and J by 8 bases, with 7 bases between the two germline ends. In germline, CDR1 is MNHNS, CDR2 SASEGT. TCRdb redid the calling of the PCR reads with MiXCR, one entry per CDR3 protein. The sample carries around 7,100 distinct CDR3 sequences, around 50% recorded once. The chain carries TRBV6-1 and TRBJ2-1; possible D gene TRBD2, 6 bases. The sequenced material came from CD4+ T cells from the center of a lung tumor. This TCR derives from a female donor with lung adenocarcinoma. The CD4 and CD8 labels of this study may be unreliable. DNA of the CDR3: TGTGCCAGCGGGGACTATGAGCAGTTCTTC. Its protein is CASGDYEQFF.